Following are 4 T cell receptor beta chains from one sample sequenced in a study of neurological immune-mediated disorders. MiXCR, applied by TCRdb to the 5' RACE reads, yields one record per CDR3 protein. The profile shows 45,000 or so distinct CDR3 sequences, around 6% of them singletons. Sequencing was carried out using CD4+ T cells from blood. Every receptor here comes from a woman between 40 and 50 years old in good health.

With respect to this clonotype: Relative to the germline gene, one junction end is altered; a read error may explain this. The chain uses TRBV12-3 or TRBV12-4 and TRBJ1-6; TRBD1 is a possible D gene (5 bases). This CDR3 contains 15 residues. The CDR3 region has the DNA TGTGCCAGTAACCTCGGCAGAGGGCAGGGTTCACCCCTCTACTTT. Translating it yields CASNLGRGQGSPLYF.

This clonotype was found many times. This chain connects TRBV7-9 to TRBJ2-1; 7 bases line up with TRBD2. Germline V gene sequence: CDR1 SEHNR, CDR2 FQNEAQ (reference sequence). The ends lost 5 bases at V and 7 bases at J; junction bases unmatched: 14. This CDR3 is built from 16 residues. The CDR3 region has the DNA TGTGCCAGCAGCCCCCACTTCAGACTAGCACTAAATGAGCAGTTCTTC. Amino acids: CASSPHFRLALNEQFF.

This clonotype was seen repeatedly, ten times or more. In DNA form, the CDR3 reads TGCAGCGTTGACGAGCCCGGGACAGATACGCAGTATTTT. The encoded protein is CSVDEPGTDTQYF. The chain recombines TRBV29-1 with TRBJ2-3; D ambiguous. Germline V gene data show CDR1 as SQVTM and CDR2 as ANQGSEA. The V and J ends lost 3 bases and 3 bases respectively, with 10 bases between them. The CDR3 loop spans 13 amino acids.

This clonotype was recorded many times. The chain joins TRBV20-1 to TRBJ2-1; 7 nucleotides align to TRBD2. Germline V gene data show CDR1 as DFQATT and CDR2 as SNEGSKA (reference sequence). V was pared by 3 bases and J by 3 bases, with 8 bases of the junction left unmatched. The CDR3 consists of 15 residues. The DNA of the CDR3 is TGCAGTGCTAGGTTTAAGCGGGGTGGCTACAATGAGCAGTTCTTC. Residues: CSARFKRGGYNEQFF.